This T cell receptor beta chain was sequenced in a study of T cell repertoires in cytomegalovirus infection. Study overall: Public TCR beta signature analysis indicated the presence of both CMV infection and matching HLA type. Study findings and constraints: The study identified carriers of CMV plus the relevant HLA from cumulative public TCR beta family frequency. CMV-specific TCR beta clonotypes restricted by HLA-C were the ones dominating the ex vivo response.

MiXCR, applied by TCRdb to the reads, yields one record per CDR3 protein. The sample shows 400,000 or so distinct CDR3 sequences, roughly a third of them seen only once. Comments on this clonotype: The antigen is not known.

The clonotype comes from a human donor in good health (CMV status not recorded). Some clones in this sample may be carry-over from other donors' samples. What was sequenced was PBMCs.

CDR3 region: CSARDINGQPNYGYTF. The CDR3 DNA reads as TGCAGTGCTAGAGATATTAACGGCCAGCCGAACTATGGCTACACCTTC. V gene TRBV20-1 combines with J gene TRBJ1-2; the D is unclear. The CDR3 spans 16 residues. Trimming took 0 bases from V and 2 from J, leaving 16 bases between them. CDR1 is DFQATT, CDR2 SNEGSKA, per germline (reference sequence).